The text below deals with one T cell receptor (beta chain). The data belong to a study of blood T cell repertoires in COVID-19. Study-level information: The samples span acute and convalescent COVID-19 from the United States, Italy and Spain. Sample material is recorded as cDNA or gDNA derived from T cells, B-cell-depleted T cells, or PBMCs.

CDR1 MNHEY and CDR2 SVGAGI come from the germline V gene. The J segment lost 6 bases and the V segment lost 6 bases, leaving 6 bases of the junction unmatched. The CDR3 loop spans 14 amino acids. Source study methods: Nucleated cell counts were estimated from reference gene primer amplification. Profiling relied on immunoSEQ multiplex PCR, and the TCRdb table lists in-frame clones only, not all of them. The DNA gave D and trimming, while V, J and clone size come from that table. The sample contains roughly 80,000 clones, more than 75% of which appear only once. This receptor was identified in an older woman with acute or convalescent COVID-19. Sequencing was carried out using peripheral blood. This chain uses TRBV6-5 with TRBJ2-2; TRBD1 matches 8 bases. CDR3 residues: CASSGDRGPGELFF. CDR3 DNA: TGTGCCAGCAGCGGAGACAGGGGTCCCGGGGAGCTGTTTTTT.